The present T cell receptor (beta chain) was sequenced within a study of early T cells in non-severe SARS-CoV-2 infection. With 7 bases removed from V and 5 bases from J, the gap between germline ends came to 15 bases. Germline loops: CDR1 MNHNS, CDR2 SASEGT. The CDR3 length is 14 residues. This clonotype was counted between two and nine times. Each CDR3 protein gets one entry after TCRdb re-called the 5' RACE reads with MiXCR. The table shows more than 60,000 distinct CDR3 sequences, with around 14% occurring only once. Sequencing used whole blood. The V gene is TRBV6-1, the J gene TRBJ1-5; D possibly corresponds to TRBD1 (6 bases). The clonotype comes from an adult who was a healthcare worker with PCR-confirmed SARS-CoV-2 infection or an uninfected control (not recorded which). This CDR3 is CASIRSGVDQPQHF. CDR3 nucleotides: TGTGCCAGCATCCGGTCAGGGGTGGATCAGCCCCAGCATTTT.